The 29 T cell receptor beta chains below all came from one sample that was sequenced in a study of blood T cell repertoires in COVID-19 (dated by TCRdb to 2018 to 2021). Library preparation employed the immunoSEQ multiplex PCR assay. The table comes from immuneACCESS by way of TCRdb, which keeps in-frame sequences with V and J called. Part of the clones is missing from these tables; in studies checked, under half for an unresolved V gene and the rest for unknown reasons. The table for this sample lists about 260,000 clones; about nine tenths of them were counted only once. The biggest ten clones account for 3.7% of the sample. Sequenced input: peripheral blood. The receptor source for this set is a woman in her thirties or forties with acute or convalescent COVID-19.

This clone has only a few counts. V is TRBV4-2 and J is TRBJ2-3, with D maybe TRBD1 (5 bases). This CDR3 comprises 16 residues. CDR1 LGHNA and CDR2 YNFKEQ come from the germline V gene. Trimming removed 4 bases at V and 0 bases at J, with 14 bases between. The CDR3 region has the DNA TGTGCCAGCAGCCTATCCCCAGGGTATAGCACAGATACGCAGTATTTT. Residues: CASSLSPGYSTDTQYF.

The V gene is TRBV6-5, the J gene TRBJ1-4; TRBD1 agrees at 7 bases. The CDR3 has 15 residues. Trimming took 6 bases from V and 0 from J; bases not matched to a gene: 4. CDR1 and CDR2 (germline): MNHEY, SVGAGI. CDR3 DNA: TGTGCCAGCAGACGAACAGGGGCAACTAATGAAAAACTGTTTTTT. Its translation is CASRRTGATNEKLFF.

The chain couples TRBV11-2 to TRBJ2-7; 8 bases match TRBD1. V lost 5 bases to trimming and J lost 6 bases; unmatched junction nucleotides: 9. CDR3 length: 14 amino acids. Germline V gene sequence: CDR1 SGHAT, CDR2 FQNNGV. Written as DNA, the CDR3 is TGTGCCAGCAGCCTTCGGACAGGGTGGGGCGAGCAGTACGTC. This codes for CASSLRTGWGEQYV.

The genes are TRBV9 and TRBJ1-2, with D unclear. This CDR3 has 17 residues. Trimming removed 0 bases from V and 1 base from J, with 16 bases in between. Germline CDR1 is SGDLS and CDR2 is YYNGEE. The DNA of the CDR3 is TGTGCCAGCAGCGTAGGACGAGACCTCGGGAGTAACTATGGCTACACCTTC. Translation gives CASSVGRDLGSNYGYTF.

The chain links TRBV30 to TRBJ1-3, with 10 bases lining up with TRBD1. CDR3 length: 17 residues. Germline CDR1 is GTSNPN and CDR2 is SVGIG (reference sequence). The junction had 10 bases not matched to a gene; V was cut back by 5 bases and J by 0 bases. The chain's CDR3 is CAWGTGVPFISGNTIYF. In nucleotides, the CDR3 is TGTGCCTGGGGGACAGGGGTCCCCTTCATCTCTGGAAACACCATATATTTT.

The gene calls are TRBV18 and TRBJ2-3; 8 bases agree with TRBD1. Per the germline V gene, CDR1 is KGHSH and CDR2 is LQKENI. Trimming removed 4 bases from V and 2 bases from J; junction bases left unmatched: 5. This CDR3 is 15 amino acids long. The CDR3 region is CASSLGTGPTDTQYF. Here the CDR3 DNA reads TGTGCCAGCTCACTAGGGACAGGCCCCACAGATACGCAGTATTTT.

This clone is a singleton in its sample. The chain is built from TRBV19 and TRBJ1-2; D unresolved. The V end lost 3 bases, the J end lost 6 bases, and 8 bases lay between the germline ends. Germline values: CDR1 LNHDA, CDR2 SQIVND (reference sequence). The CDR3 is made up of 12 amino acids. The CDR3 coding sequence is TGTGCCAGTAGTATGGTTAGAGATGGCTACACCTTC. Its translation: CASSMVRDGYTF.

This clone was seen more than once but under ten times. The chain carries TRBV24-1 and TRBJ2-1; 11 bases map to TRBD2. J lost 7 bases, V lost 5 bases, and 6 bases had no gene match. CDR1 and CDR2 from the germline V gene are KGHDR and SFDVKD. The CDR3 has 15 residues. In nucleotides, the CDR3 is TGTGCCACCAGTGTTGGTAGCGGGGGGGCTAATGAGCAGTTCTTC. This codes for CATSVGSGGANEQFF.

The CDR3 DNA follows: TGCGCCAGCAGCCAAGACAGGGGGTCATCCGGGGAGCTGTTTTTT. It encodes CASSQDRGSSGELFF. The V gene is TRBV4-1, the J gene TRBJ2-2; 7 nucleotides align to TRBD1. The CDR3 sequence is 15 residues long. Germline CDR1 and CDR2: MGHRA and YSYEKL. The V segment lost 0 bases and the J segment 6 bases; nucleotides outside the gene matches: 4.

The gene calls are TRBV24-1 and TRBJ2-7; the match to TRBD1 covers 9 bases. V shed 3 bases, J shed 1 base, and the junction held 6 bases outside the gene matches. CDR1 and CDR2 from the germline V gene are KGHDR and SFDVKD. The CDR3 length is 16 residues. The CDR3 here is CATSDIGQGQSYEQYV. CDR3 DNA sequence: TGTGCCACCAGTGATATCGGACAGGGGCAGTCCTACGAGCAGTACGTC.

The chain recombines TRBV18 with TRBJ1-1; 7 nucleotides agree with TRBD1. V was pared by 3 bases and J by 0 bases, with 7 bases of the junction left unmatched. Germline V gene lookup returns CDR1 KGHSH and CDR2 LQKENI. This CDR3 contains 16 residues. CDR3 bases: TGTGCCAGCTCACCCCCCGGGACAGTGATGAACACTGAAGCTTTCTTT. Its protein is CASSPPGTVMNTEAFF. Based on the CDR3 plus reference TRBV18 and TRBJ1-1, the full variable domain is NAGVMQNPRHLVRRRGQEARLRCSPMKGHSHVYWYRQLPEEGLKFMVYLQKENIIDESGMPKERFSAEFPKEGPSILRIQQVVRGDSAAYFCASSPPGTVMNTEAFFGQGTRLTVV.

The count of this clone is one. The same CDR3 can be traced to other DNA sequences in this sample. J is TRBJ2-3 and V is TRBV5-1; perhaps TRBD2 as D (6 bases). The CDR3 loop spans 14 amino acids. Germline V gene sequence: CDR1 SGHRS, CDR2 YFSETQ. V gave up 0 bases and J gave up 4 bases, with 9 bases separating them. CDR3 coding DNA: TGCGCCAGCAGCTTGGGGTTAGCGGCAGATACGCAGTATTTT. It yields the protein CASSLGLAADTQYF.

The chain recombines TRBV6-5 with TRBJ1-3; 7 bases are a match to TRBD1. Trimming took 4 bases from V and 0 from J; bases not matched to a gene: 6. CDR1 and CDR2 from the germline V gene are MNHEY and SVGAGI. The CDR3 is made up of 16 amino acids. CDR3 residues: CASSWGQSSSGNTIYF. The CDR3 nucleotides read TGTGCCAGCAGTTGGGGACAGTCAAGCTCTGGAAACACCATATATTTT.

This chain uses TRBV3-1 (or the pseudogene TRBV3-2) with TRBJ2-7; a weak D match, TRBD2 (7 bases). Germline CDR1 LGHDT, CDR2 YNNKEL (reference sequence). With 8 bases removed from V and 6 bases from J, the gap between germline ends came to 17 bases. The CDR3 loop spans 13 amino acids. DNA for the CDR3: TGTGCCAGCGGTCCCGCCGGGGGGCTCGAGCAGTACGTC. It specifies CASGPAGGLEQYV.

V is TRBV5-6 and J is TRBJ2-1; D possibly corresponds to TRBD2 (5 bases). The CDR3 consists of 15 residues. Germline V gene lookup returns CDR1 SGHDT and CDR2 YYEEEE. Between the trimmed V and J ends, which lost 4 bases and 3 bases, there was a span of 14 bases. The CDR3 DNA reads as TGTGCCAGCAGCGAGGGCATGGGCCTCTACAATGAGCAGTTCTTC. It is translated as CASSEGMGLYNEQFF.

J is TRBJ1-1 and V is TRBV6-1; no clear D. This CDR3 comprises 14 residues. With 2 bases removed from V and 2 bases from J, the gap between germline ends came to 9 bases. Germline CDR1 is MNHNS and CDR2 is SASEGT. The CDR3 reads CASSEWTVNTEAFF. The CDR3 DNA sequence: TGTGCCAGCAGTGAATGGACTGTCAACACTGAAGCTTTCTTT.

V gene TRBV18 combines with J gene TRBJ1-2; the D gene is possibly TRBD1 (5 bases). This CDR3 region has 14 residues. Germline CDR1 and CDR2: KGHSH and LQKENI. V lost 4 bases, J lost 2 bases, and 11 bases lay in between. CDR3 bases: TGTGCCAGCTCACAGCGACAGAGCAACTATGGCTACACCTTC. It encodes CASSQRQSNYGYTF.

V gene TRBV6-4 combines with J gene TRBJ2-2; D gene unclear. V lost 5 bases and J lost 2, with 9 bases in between. The germline V gene has CDR1 MRHNA and CDR2 SNTAGT. The CDR3 has 14 residues. The chain's CDR3 is CASSSEINTGELFF. The CDR3 DNA follows: TGTGCCAGCAGTTCGGAGATTAACACCGGGGAGCTGTTTTTT.

The chain joins TRBV5-5 to TRBJ1-2; tentative D call: TRBD1 (5 bases). This CDR3 is 14 amino acids long. V was cut by 0 bases and J by 2 bases, with 8 bases left in between. Germline values: CDR1 SGHKS, CDR2 YYEKEE (reference sequence). The chain's CDR3 is CASSLDGGNYGYTF. As DNA, the CDR3 is TGTGCCAGCAGCTTGGACGGGGGAAACTATGGCTACACCTTC.

Comment on this clone: Other DNA sequences within the sample encode an identical CDR3. The genes are TRBV12-3 or TRBV12-4 and TRBJ1-5; 7 nucleotides line up with TRBD1. Trimming at V came to 5 bases and at J to 6 bases, leaving 4 bases not matched to a gene. This CDR3 has 13 residues. Written as DNA, the CDR3 is TGTGCCAGCAGTCGACAGGGAGGTCAGCCCCAGCATTTT. Translating it yields CASSRQGGQPQHF.

This clone showed up just a few times. The genes are TRBV30 and TRBJ1-6; TRBD1 matches at 8 bases. The CDR3 sequence is 15 residues long. The germline V gene has CDR1 GTSNPN and CDR2 SVGIG (reference sequence). The V segment lost 4 bases and the J segment 1 base; nucleotides outside the gene matches: 3. The CDR3 DNA reads TGTGCCTGGATGGGGACAGGATCCTATAATTCACCCCTCCACTTT. As protein: CAWMGTGSYNSPLHF.

This chain uses TRBV12-3 or TRBV12-4 with TRBJ1-6; D is perhaps TRBD1 (5 bases). The V end was cut by 7 bases, the J end by 7 bases, with 8 bases between. The CDR3 is 12 amino acids. The CDR3 is CASMGPNSPLHF. As DNA, the CDR3 is TGTGCCAGCATGGGGCCCAATTCACCCCTCCACTTT.

This sequence joins TRBV5-1 and TRBJ1-3; D gene ambiguous. Trimming took off 9 bases at V and 4 bases at J, with 17 bases between the two ends. Looked up from germline, CDR1 is SGHRS and CDR2 is YFSETQ. The CDR3 contains 14 residues. CDR3 residues: CATSPNLGGNTIYF. In DNA, the CDR3 is TGCGCCACCAGTCCGAATCTGGGCGGAAACACCATATATTTT.

V is TRBV4-1 and J is TRBJ1-3; D perhaps matches TRBD1 (6 bases). The germline V and J ends were trimmed by 4 bases and 0 bases, with 16 bases remaining between them. The germline CDR1 and CDR2 sequences are MGHRA and YSYEKL. The CDR3 loop spans 17 amino acids. The CDR3 DNA reads as TGCGCCAGCAGCCCGACAGGTACTCCTCTCTCTGGAAACACCATATATTTT. It translates to CASSPTGTPLSGNTIYF.

The chain couples TRBV13 to TRBJ2-1; no firm D call. The CDR3 sequence is 17 residues long. The V gene's germline CDR1 is PRHDT and CDR2 FYEKMQ (reference sequence). V lost 1 base and J lost 0, with 13 bases in between. The CDR3 bases are TGTGCCAGCAGCTTAGTCGGAGATATCAGCTCCTACAATGAGCAGTTCTTC. Its translation is CASSLVGDISSYNEQFF.

This chain connects TRBV7-2 to TRBJ1-5, with D tentatively TRBD1 (6 bases). The germline gives CDR1 SGHTA, CDR2 FQGNSA. CDR3 size: 17 residues. V was cut by 0 bases and J by 2 bases, with 14 bases left in between. CDR3 sequence: CASSLAGGSGGNQPQHF. The CDR3 bases are TGTGCCAGCAGCTTAGCGGGGGGGTCAGGGGGCAATCAGCCCCAGCATTTT.

The rearrangement joins TRBV15 to TRBJ1-2, with D tentatively TRBD1 (5 bases). Deletions cut 5 bases from V and 2 bases from J, with 15 bases between. Germline CDR1 is LNHNV and CDR2 is YYDKDF (reference sequence). The CDR3 contains 15 residues. As DNA, the CDR3 is TGTGCCACCAGCCTTAGTAGCGGGGGGAACTATGGCTACACCTTC. This sequence encodes CATSLSSGGNYGYTF. Full variable domain (outside the CDR3, taken from reference TRBV15 and TRBJ1-2): DAMVIQNPRYQVTQFGKPVTLSCSQTLNHNVMYWYQQKSSQAPKLLFHYYDKDFNNEADTPDNFQSRRPNTSFCFLDIRSPGLGDTAMYLCATSLSSGGNYGYTFGSGTRLTVV.

The chain combines TRBV5-6 with TRBJ1-1; 7 nucleotides align to TRBD1. J lost 5 bases, V lost 0 bases, and 7 bases had no gene match. From germline, CDR1 is SGHDT and CDR2 YYEEEE. The CDR3 is made up of 15 amino acids. The CDR3 loop is CASSLGTLRGTEAFF. In nucleotides, the CDR3 is TGTGCCAGCAGCTTGGGCACTCTCAGGGGGACTGAAGCTTTCTTT.

The V and J genes are TRBV5-6 and TRBJ1-1, with D possibly being TRBD1 (5 bases). The CDR3 length is 12 residues. V was cut by 6 bases and J by 3 bases, with 9 bases left in between. In germline, CDR1 is SGHDT, CDR2 YYEEEE. For the CDR3, the DNA is TGTGCCAGCACCCGGGGGTACACTGAAGCTTTCTTT. It codes for CASTRGYTEAFF.